This is a list of T cell receptor beta chains from one sample in a study of blood T cells in healthy people across ages. From the 5' RACE reads, TCRdb called clonotypes with MiXCR, one entry per CDR3 protein. The sample yields 500,000 to 550,000 distinct CDR3 sequences, 24% seen once. The same sample was also studied in work on T cells of mothers and their children.

The sequencing sample was made of blood. All receptors come from a boy younger than 18 in good health. CDR3s include the opening cysteine and the closing phenylalanine or tryptophan. A D gene is named only where the DNA matches it firmly. Where a row states a size, it is once, few, many or the class of an expanded clone; other rows omit it.

>.|TRBJ2-7|TRBV4-1|TRBD1
CASSQLLGQGIDEQYF
TGCGCCAGCAGCCAATTGCTCGGACAGGGGATAGACGAGCAGTACTTC
>few|TRBJ2-5|TRBV7-2|.
CASSFLGPQETQYF
TGTGCCAGCAGCTTCCTAGGGCCCCAAGAGACCCAGTACTTC
>.|TRBJ2-7|TRBV20-1|.
CSASPRRDYEQYF
TGCAGTGCTTCCCCCCGGCGTGATTACGAGCAGTACTTC
>few|TRBJ1-5|TRBV2|.
CASSEHGDQPQHF
TGTGCCAGCAGTGAACACGGGGATCAGCCCCAGCATTTT
>.|TRBJ2-1|TRBV27|.
CASSSDPGNEQFF
TGTGCCAGCAGTTCGGATCCCGGCAATGAGCAGTTCTTC
>.|TRBJ2-4|TRBV28|.
CASSLGAGTAKNIQYF
TGTGCCAGCAGTTTAGGGGCGGGGACAGCCAAAAACATTCAGTACTTC
>few|TRBJ2-5|TRBV7-2|.
CASSSLVAGRETQYF
TGTGCCAGCAGCTCACTAGTGGCAGGGCGAGAGACCCAGTACTTC
>.|TRBJ2-5|TRBV28|.
CASSLPGGPQETQYF
TGTGCCAGCAGTTTACCTGGCGGACCCCAAGAGACCCAGTACTTC
>few|TRBJ2-3|TRBV5-1|.
CASSLGLVNTDAQYF
TGCGCCAGCAGCTTGGGGCTCGTAAACACAGATGCGCAGTATTTT
>.|TRBJ1-1|TRBV9|TRBD1
CASSVEGTAHMNTEAFF
TGTGCCAGCAGCGTAGAAGGGACAGCTCACATGAACACTGAAGCTTTCTTT
>few|TRBJ2-5|TRBV3-1|.
CASSQGQETQYF
TGCGCCAGCAGTCAGGGCCAAGAGACCCAGTACTTC